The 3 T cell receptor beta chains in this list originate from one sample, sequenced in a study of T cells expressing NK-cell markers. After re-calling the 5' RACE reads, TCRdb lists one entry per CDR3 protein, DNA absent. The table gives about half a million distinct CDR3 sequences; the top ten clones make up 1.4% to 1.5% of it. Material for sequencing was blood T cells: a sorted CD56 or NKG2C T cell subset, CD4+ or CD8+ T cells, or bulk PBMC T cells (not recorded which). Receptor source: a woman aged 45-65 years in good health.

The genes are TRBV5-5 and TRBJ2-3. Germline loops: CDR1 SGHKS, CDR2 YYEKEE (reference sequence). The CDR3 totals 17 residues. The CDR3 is CASSPEQKRWQPDTQYF.

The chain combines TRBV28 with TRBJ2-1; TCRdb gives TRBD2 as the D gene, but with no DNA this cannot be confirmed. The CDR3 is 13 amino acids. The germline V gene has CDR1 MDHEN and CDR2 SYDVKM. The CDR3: CASSRTSGQEQFF.

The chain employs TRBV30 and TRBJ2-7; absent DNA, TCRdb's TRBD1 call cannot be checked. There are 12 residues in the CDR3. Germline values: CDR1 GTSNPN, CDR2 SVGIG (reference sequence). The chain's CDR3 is CALRTGGYEQYF.